This paragraph covers one T cell receptor beta chain sequence. Its antigen remains unknown. The CDR3 loop spans 13 amino acids. Looked up from germline, CDR1 is MNHNS and CDR2 is SASEGT. V gave up 7 bases and J gave up 2 bases, with 12 bases separating them. One entry per CDR3 protein results from TCRdb running MiXCR on the 5' RACE reads. The table has about 550,000 distinct CDR3 sequences, around 20% seen once. These data come from a study of identical twins. Whole-study results and caveats: Models underestimated how often monozygotic twins shared out-of-frame TCR alpha.

These same records also appear under a second study, on yellow fever vaccine responses in identical twins.

This TCR was sampled from a woman aged 18-30 years in good health. The sequencing sample was made of CD4+ T cells sorted from blood. The chain employs TRBV6-1 and TRBJ2-7; D gene ambiguous. CDR3 protein: CASTDPVPYEQYF. The CDR3 DNA follows: TGTGCCAGCACTGACCCGGTACCCTACGAGCAGTACTTC.